The clone carrying this T cell receptor beta chain has just a few counts. Its target is unknown. These data come from a study of blood T cells in healthy people across ages. Study results and limitations: Naive T cell percentage and TCR beta diversity correlated strongly.

In germline, CDR1 is GTSNPN, CDR2 SVGIG (reference sequence). CDR3 length equals 15 residues. V was pared by 2 bases and J by 3 bases, with 16 bases between. Next came a second PCR, run for about 7 to 11 cycles, which used a sample-barcoded 5' primer along with a J-beta primer mix. Each CDR3 protein gets one entry after TCRdb re-called the 5' RACE reads with MiXCR. The table lists about 970,000 distinct CDR3 sequences, roughly 50% of them singletons. The receptor's source is a woman in her fifties or sixties in good health. What was sequenced was blood. The chain joins TRBV30 to TRBJ1-2; maybe TRBD1 (5 bases). The CDR3 coding sequence is TGTGCCTGGAGTCGGAAGGGGTCCAGCTACTATGGCTACACCTTC. Protein product: CAWSRKGSSYYGYTF.